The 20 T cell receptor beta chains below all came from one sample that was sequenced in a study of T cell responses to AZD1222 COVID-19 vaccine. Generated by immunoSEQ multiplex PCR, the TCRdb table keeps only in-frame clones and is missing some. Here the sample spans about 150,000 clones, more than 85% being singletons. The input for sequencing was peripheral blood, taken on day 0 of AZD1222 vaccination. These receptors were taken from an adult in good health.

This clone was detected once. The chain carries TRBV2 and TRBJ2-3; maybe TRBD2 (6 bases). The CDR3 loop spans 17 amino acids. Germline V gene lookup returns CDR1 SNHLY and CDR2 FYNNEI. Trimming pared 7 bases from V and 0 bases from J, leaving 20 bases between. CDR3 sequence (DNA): TGTGCCAGCAAGGAGGGGCCAAACCCCCGAAGCACAGATACGCAGTATTTT. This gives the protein CASKEGPNPRSTDTQYF.

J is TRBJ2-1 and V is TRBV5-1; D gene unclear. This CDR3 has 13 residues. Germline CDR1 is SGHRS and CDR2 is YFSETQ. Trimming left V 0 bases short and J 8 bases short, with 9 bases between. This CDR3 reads CASSLAQSDEQFF. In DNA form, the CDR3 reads TGCGCCAGCAGCTTGGCCCAGAGCGATGAGCAGTTCTTC.

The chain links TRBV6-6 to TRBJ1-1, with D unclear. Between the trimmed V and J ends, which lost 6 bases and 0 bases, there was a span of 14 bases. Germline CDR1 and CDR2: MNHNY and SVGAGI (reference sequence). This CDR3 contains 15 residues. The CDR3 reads CASSLSRSMNTEAFF. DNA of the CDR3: TGTGCCAGCAGCCTCTCGAGGTCCATGAACACTGAAGCTTTCTTT.

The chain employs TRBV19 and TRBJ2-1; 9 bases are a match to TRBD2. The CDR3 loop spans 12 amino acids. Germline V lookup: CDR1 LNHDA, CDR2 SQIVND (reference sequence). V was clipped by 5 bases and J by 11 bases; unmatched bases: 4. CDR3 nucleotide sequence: TGTGCCAGTAGTTCAACTAGCGGGCAGCAGTTCTTC. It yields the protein CASSSTSGQQFF.

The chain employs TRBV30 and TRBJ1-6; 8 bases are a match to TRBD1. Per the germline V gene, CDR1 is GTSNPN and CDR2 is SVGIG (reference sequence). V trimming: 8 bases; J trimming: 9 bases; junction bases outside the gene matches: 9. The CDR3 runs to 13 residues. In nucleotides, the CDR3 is TGTGCCCTAAAGACAGGGGAGTTTTCACCCCTCCACTTT. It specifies CALKTGEFSPLHF.

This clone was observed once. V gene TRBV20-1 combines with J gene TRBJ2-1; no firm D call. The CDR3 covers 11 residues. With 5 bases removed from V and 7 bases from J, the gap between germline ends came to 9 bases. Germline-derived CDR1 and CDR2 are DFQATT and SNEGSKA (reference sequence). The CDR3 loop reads CSASRQNEQFF. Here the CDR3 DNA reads TGCAGTGCTTCCCGACAAAATGAGCAGTTCTTC.

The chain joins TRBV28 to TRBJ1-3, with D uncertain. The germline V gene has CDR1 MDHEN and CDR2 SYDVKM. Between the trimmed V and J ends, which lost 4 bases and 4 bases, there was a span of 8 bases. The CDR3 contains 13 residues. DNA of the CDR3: TGTGCCAGCAGTTCCGGGTTGGGAAACACCATATATTTT. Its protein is CASSSGLGNTIYF.

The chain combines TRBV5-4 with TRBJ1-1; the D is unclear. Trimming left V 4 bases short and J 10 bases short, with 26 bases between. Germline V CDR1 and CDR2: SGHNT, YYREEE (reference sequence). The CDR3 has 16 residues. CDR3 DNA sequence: TGTGCCAGCAGCCCCGATAAGCTTCCCGATTGGGCGGCAGCTTTCTTT. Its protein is CASSPDKLPDWAAAFF.

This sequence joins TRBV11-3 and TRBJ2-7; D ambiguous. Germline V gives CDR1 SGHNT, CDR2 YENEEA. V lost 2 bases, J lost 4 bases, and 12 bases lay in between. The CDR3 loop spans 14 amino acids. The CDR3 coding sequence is TGTGCCAGCAGCTTATTACTGCACTCGTACGAGCAGTACTTC. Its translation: CASSLLLHSYEQYF.

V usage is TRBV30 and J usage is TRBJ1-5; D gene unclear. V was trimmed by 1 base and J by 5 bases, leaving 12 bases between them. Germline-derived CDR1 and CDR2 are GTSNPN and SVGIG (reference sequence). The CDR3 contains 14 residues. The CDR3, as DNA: TGTGCCTGGAGTGAAGGCCGGAACGATCAGCCCCAGCATTTT. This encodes CAWSEGRNDQPQHF.

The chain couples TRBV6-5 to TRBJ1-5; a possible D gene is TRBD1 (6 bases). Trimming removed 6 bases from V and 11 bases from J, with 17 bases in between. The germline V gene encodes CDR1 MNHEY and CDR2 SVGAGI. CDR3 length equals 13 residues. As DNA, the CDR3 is TGTGCCAGCAGCGGACAGCGAGGGGGAACCCAGCATTTT. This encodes CASSGQRGGTQHF.

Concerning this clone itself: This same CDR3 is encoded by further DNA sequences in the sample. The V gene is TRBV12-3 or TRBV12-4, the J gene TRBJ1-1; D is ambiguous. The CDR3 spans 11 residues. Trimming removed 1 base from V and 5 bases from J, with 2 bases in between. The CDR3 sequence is CASSLGTEAFF. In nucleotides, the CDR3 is TGTGCCAGCAGTTTAGGTACTGAAGCTTTCTTT.

The DNA of the CDR3 is TGTGCCAGCAGGCGTGACTACGAGCAGTACTTC. Translated, it gives CASRRDYEQYF. The chain combines TRBV6-5 with TRBJ2-7; D is undetermined. Germline V lookup: CDR1 MNHEY, CDR2 SVGAGI. The CDR3 has 11 amino acids. V lost 6 bases, J lost 3 bases, and 6 bases lay in between.

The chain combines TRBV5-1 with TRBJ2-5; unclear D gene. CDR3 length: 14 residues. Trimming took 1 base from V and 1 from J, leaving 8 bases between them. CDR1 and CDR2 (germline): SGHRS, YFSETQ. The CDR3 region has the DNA TGCGCCAGCAGCTTGCTAGTTTCCCAAGAGACCCAGTACTTC. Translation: CASSLLVSQETQYF.

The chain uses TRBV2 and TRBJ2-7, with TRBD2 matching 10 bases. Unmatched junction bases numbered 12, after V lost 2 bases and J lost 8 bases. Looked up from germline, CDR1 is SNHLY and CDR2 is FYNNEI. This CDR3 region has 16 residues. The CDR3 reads CASSESGLAVSTKQYF. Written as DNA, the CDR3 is TGTGCCAGCAGTGAATCCGGACTAGCGGTTTCTACGAAGCAGTACTTC.

DNA for the CDR3: TGTGCCAGCACCGGAATGGGGACTACGATTCAGTACTTC. Translated: CASTGMGTTIQYF. The rearrangement uses TRBV27 and TRBJ2-4; 7 bases fit TRBD2. CDR3 length equals 13 residues. The V segment lost 7 bases and the J segment 10 bases; nucleotides outside the gene matches: 10. Germline V CDR1 and CDR2: MNHEY, SMNVEV (reference sequence).

CDR3 DNA: TGTGCCACCAGTGAGGGGGGACAGACTTCCAACTATGGCTACACCTTC. It specifies CATSEGGQTSNYGYTF. The J gene is TRBJ1-2, the V gene TRBV24-1, with 7 bases matching TRBD1. Per the germline V gene, CDR1 is KGHDR and CDR2 is SFDVKD. V lost 4 bases, J lost 2 bases, and 9 bases stayed unmatched. CDR3 length: 16 residues.

For the CDR3, the DNA is TGTGCCACCAGGGGGGGAGCGGGAGTGGGAGAGACCCAGTACTTC. Its protein product is CATRGGAGVGETQYF. This chain uses TRBV24-1 with TRBJ2-5; 8 bases line up with TRBD2. After removal of 7 bases from V and 4 bases from J, the junction contained 10 bases not matched to a gene. This CDR3 has 15 residues. Germline V gene lookup returns CDR1 KGHDR and CDR2 SFDVKD.

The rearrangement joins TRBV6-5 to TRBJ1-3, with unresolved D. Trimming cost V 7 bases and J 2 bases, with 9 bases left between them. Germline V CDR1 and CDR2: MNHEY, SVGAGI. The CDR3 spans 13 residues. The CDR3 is CASTSPAGNTIYF. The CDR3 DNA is TGTGCCAGCACCAGCCCCGCTGGAAACACCATATATTTT.

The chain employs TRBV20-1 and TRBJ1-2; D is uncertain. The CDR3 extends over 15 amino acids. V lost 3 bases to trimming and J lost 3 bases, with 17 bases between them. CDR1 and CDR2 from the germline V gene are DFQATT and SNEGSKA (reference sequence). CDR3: CSASPESMGDYGYTF. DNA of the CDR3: TGCAGTGCTAGTCCCGAATCGATGGGAGACTATGGCTACACCTTC.